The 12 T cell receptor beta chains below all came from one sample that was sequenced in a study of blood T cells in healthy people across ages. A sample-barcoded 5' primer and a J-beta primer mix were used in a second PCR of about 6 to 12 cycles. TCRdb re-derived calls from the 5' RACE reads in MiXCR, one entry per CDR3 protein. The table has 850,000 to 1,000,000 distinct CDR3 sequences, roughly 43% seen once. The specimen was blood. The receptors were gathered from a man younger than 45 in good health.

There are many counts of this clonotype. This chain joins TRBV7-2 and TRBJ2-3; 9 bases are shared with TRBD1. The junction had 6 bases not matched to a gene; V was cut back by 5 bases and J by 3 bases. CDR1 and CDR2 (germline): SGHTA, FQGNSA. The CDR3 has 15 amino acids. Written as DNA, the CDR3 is TGTGCCAGCAGCATCCGGGACAGGGTAACAGATACGCAGTATTTT. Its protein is CASSIRDRVTDTQYF.

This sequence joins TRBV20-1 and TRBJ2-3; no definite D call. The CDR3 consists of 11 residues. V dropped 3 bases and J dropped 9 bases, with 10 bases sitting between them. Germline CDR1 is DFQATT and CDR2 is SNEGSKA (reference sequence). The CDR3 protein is CSASTPETQYF. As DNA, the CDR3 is TGCAGTGCTAGCACACCCGAGACGCAGTATTTT.

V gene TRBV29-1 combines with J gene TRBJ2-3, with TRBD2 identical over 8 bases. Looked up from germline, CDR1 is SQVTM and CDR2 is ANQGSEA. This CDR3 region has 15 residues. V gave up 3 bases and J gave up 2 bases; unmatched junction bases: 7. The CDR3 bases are TGCAGCGTTGAGCACGTAGCGGGAAACACAGATACGCAGTATTTT. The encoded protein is CSVEHVAGNTDTQYF.

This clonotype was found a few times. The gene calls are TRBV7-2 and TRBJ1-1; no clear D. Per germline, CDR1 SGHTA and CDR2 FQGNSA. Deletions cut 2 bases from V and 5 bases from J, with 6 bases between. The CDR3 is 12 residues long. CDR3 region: CASSLLRTEAFF. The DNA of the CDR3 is TGTGCCAGCAGCTTATTGCGGACTGAAGCTTTCTTT.

CDR3 DNA sequence: TGCGCCAGCAGCCCGCGCCGGGCTAGCGGGGCAAGAGGCTCCTACAATGAGCAGTACTTC. This gives the protein CASSPRRASGARGSYNEQYF. V and J are TRBV5-1 and TRBJ2-1; TRBD2 matches 9 bases. The assigned J gene may be wrong: the sequence end matches TRBJ2-7 better. The germline V gene has CDR1 SGHRS and CDR2 YFSETQ. The CDR3 spans 20 residues.

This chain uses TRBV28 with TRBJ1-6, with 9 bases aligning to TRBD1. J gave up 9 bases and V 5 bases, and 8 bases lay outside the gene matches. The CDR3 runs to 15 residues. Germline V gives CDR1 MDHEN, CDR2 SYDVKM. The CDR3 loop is CASSPRDREVSPLHF. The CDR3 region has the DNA TGTGCCAGCAGTCCACGGGACAGGGAGGTTTCACCCCTCCACTTT.

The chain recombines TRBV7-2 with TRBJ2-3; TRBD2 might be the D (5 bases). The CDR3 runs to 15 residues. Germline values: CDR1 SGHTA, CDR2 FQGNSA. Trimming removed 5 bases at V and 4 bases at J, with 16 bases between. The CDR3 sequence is CASSMLRASADTQYF. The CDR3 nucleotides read TGTGCCAGCAGCATGCTGCGGGCGTCAGCAGATACGCAGTATTTT.

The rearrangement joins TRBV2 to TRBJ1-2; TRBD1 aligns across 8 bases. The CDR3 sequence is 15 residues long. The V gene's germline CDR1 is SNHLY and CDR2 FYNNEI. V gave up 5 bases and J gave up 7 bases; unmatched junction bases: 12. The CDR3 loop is CASSPGQGRGSGYTF. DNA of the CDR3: TGTGCCAGCAGTCCAGGACAGGGAAGGGGGTCTGGCTACACCTTC.

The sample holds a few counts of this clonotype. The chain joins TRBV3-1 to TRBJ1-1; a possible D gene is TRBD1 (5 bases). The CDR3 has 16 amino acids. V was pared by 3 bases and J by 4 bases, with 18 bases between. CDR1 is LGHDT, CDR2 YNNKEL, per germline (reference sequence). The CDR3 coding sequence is TGTGCCAGCAGCCAGCTATTACCGGGGGGACCCACTGAAGCTTTCTTT. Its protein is CASSQLLPGGPTEAFF.

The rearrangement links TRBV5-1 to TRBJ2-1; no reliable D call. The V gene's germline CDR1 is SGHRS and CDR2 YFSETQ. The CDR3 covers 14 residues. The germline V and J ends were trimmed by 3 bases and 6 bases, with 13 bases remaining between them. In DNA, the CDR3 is TGCGCCAGCAGCTCGGGCCCCATCCCCAATGAGCAGTTCTTC. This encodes CASSSGPIPNEQFF.

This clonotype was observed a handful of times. CDR3: CASSSTAEAFF. DNA for the CDR3: TGTGCCAGCAGTTCCACGGCTGAAGCTTTCTTT. The chain joins TRBV28 to TRBJ1-1; no reliable D call. Trimming pared 4 bases from V and 6 bases from J, leaving 6 bases between. Germline V CDR1 and CDR2: MDHEN, SYDVKM. CDR3 length: 11 amino acids.

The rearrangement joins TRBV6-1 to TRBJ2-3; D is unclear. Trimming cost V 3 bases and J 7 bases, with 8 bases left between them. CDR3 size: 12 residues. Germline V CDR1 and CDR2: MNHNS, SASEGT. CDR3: CASSDGYNTQYF. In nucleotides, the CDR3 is TGTGCCAGCAGTGATGGGTACAATACGCAGTATTTT.